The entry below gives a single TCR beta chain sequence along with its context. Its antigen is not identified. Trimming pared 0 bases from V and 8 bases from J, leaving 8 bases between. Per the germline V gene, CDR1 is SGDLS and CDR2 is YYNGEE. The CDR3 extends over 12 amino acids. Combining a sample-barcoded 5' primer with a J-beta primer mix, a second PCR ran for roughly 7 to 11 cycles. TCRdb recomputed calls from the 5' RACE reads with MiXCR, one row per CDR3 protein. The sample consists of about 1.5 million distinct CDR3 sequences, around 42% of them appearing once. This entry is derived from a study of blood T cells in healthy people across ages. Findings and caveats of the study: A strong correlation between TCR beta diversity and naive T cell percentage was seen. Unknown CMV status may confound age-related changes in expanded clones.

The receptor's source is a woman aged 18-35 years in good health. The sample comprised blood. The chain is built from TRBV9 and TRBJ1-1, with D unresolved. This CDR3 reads CASSVGIGEAFF. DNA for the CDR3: TGTGCCAGCAGCGTAGGTATCGGGGAAGCTTTCTTT.